The rows below give T cell receptor beta chains drawn from one sample of a study of blood T cell repertoires in COVID-19. TCRdb's copy holds only in-frame clones and misses some; the assay was immunoSEQ multiplex PCR. The data contain tens of thousands of clones, 88% of them singletons. Sequencing was done on a sample of peripheral blood. The receptors come from an elderly man with acute or convalescent COVID-19. Both conserved end residues are part of each CDR3. Each record gives: D gene, clone size, J gene, V gene, CDR3 DNA, CDR3 protein. D genes are given only for firm matches. Expanded clones get a size class; other rows say once, few or many, or leave the size out.

d_gene: -; abundance: -; j_gene: TRBJ2-2; v_gene: TRBV5-1; CDR3nt: TGCGCCAGCAGCTTGGAGGCGGCGAACACCGGGGAGCTGTTTTTT; CDR3aa: CASSLEAANTGELFF
d_gene: -; abundance: -; j_gene: TRBJ1-5; v_gene: TRBV28; CDR3nt: TGTGCCAGCAGTTTATCAGGGTGGCCCCAGCATTTT; CDR3aa: CASSLSGWPQHF
d_gene: -; abundance: -; j_gene: TRBJ1-2; v_gene: TRBV5-6; CDR3nt: TGTGCCAGCAGCCCCAGACAGGCTCCTTTGGGCTACACCTTC; CDR3aa: CASSPRQAPLGYTF
d_gene: -; abundance: -; j_gene: TRBJ2-1; v_gene: TRBV24-1; CDR3nt: TGTGCCACCACTGGAGGGGCGTACAATGAGCAGTTCTTC; CDR3aa: CATTGGAYNEQFF
d_gene: -; abundance: -; j_gene: TRBJ1-5; v_gene: TRBV28; CDR3nt: TGTGCCAGCTTAGATAGCAATCAGCCCCAGCATTTT; CDR3aa: CASLDSNQPQHF
d_gene: TRBD1; abundance: -; j_gene: TRBJ1-2; v_gene: TRBV29-1; CDR3nt: TGCAGCATCCTGCGACAGGGGATCGATGGCTACACCTTC; CDR3aa: CSILRQGIDGYTF
d_gene: -; abundance: -; j_gene: TRBJ1-1; v_gene: TRBV5-1; CDR3nt: TGCGCCAGCAGGGTTAACCAGGCGAACACTGAAGCTTTCTTT; CDR3aa: CASRVNQANTEAFF
d_gene: -; abundance: -; j_gene: TRBJ2-3; v_gene: TRBV15; CDR3nt: TGTGCCACCACCCGACTCTACACAGATACGCAGTATTTT; CDR3aa: CATTRLYTDTQYF
d_gene: TRBD2; abundance: -; j_gene: TRBJ2-3; v_gene: TRBV15; CDR3nt: TGTGCCACCAGCAGAACTCTAGTCCGACTAGCCGGAGATACGCAGTATTTT; CDR3aa: CATSRTLVRLAGDTQYF
d_gene: TRBD1; abundance: -; j_gene: TRBJ2-5; v_gene: TRBV20-1; CDR3nt: TGCAGTGCTAGTTACCAGGGGGACCAAGAGACCCAGTACTTC; CDR3aa: CSASYQGDQETQYF
d_gene: -; abundance: -; j_gene: TRBJ2-3; v_gene: TRBV27; CDR3nt: TGTGCCAGCAGTCCACGGACTATTGGCGGGACTCCAAGTACGCAGTATTTT; CDR3aa: CASSPRTIGGTPSTQYF
d_gene: -; abundance: -; j_gene: TRBJ1-2; v_gene: TRBV5-6; CDR3nt: TGTGCCAGCAGCACCCACAGGATGGGCTACACCTTC; CDR3aa: CASSTHRMGYTF
d_gene: TRBD2; abundance: -; j_gene: TRBJ2-2; v_gene: TRBV24-1; CDR3nt: TGTGCCACCAACGGGGGGGCCACCGGGGAGCTGTTTTTT; CDR3aa: CATNGGATGELFF
d_gene: TRBD1; abundance: -; j_gene: TRBJ1-3; v_gene: TRBV10-2; CDR3nt: TGCGCCAGCAGTAAGGACAGGGCGGAGACCACCATATATTTT; CDR3aa: CASSKDRAETTIYF
d_gene: TRBD1; abundance: -; j_gene: TRBJ2-7; v_gene: TRBV3-1/TRBV3-2; CDR3nt: TGTGCCAGCAGCCAAGTGACAGGGGCATACGAGCAGTACTTC; CDR3aa: CASSQVTGAYEQYF
d_gene: TRBD2; abundance: -; j_gene: TRBJ2-7; v_gene: TRBV7-9; CDR3nt: TGTGCCAGCAGCCCGGTTCTAGCGGGGGCCACCTACGAGCAGTACTTC; CDR3aa: CASSPVLAGATYEQYF
d_gene: -; abundance: -; j_gene: TRBJ2-2; v_gene: TRBV30; CDR3nt: TGTGCCTGGAGTGTACAGAACACCGCGAACACCGGGGAGCTGTTTTTT; CDR3aa: CAWSVQNTANTGELFF
d_gene: TRBD1; abundance: -; j_gene: TRBJ1-1; v_gene: TRBV11-1; CDR3nt: TGTGCCAGCAGCTTAGGACAGGGGGGCACTGAAGCTTTCTTT; CDR3aa: CASSLGQGGTEAFF
d_gene: -; abundance: once; j_gene: TRBJ2-7; v_gene: TRBV12-5; CDR3nt: TGTGCTAGTGGTTTCCTGGGGCAGGGTGTGGAGCAGTACTTC; CDR3aa: CASGFLGQGVEQYF
d_gene: TRBD2; abundance: -; j_gene: TRBJ2-2; v_gene: TRBV29-1; CDR3nt: TGCAGCGTCCCCGGGACTAGCGGGACTCGCACCGGGGAGCTGTTTTTT; CDR3aa: CSVPGTSGTRTGELFF
d_gene: TRBD1; abundance: -; j_gene: TRBJ1-4; v_gene: TRBV5-1; CDR3nt: TGCGCCAGCAGCTTCACAGGGGAATACGAAAAACTGTTTTTT; CDR3aa: CASSFTGEYEKLFF
d_gene: TRBD1; abundance: -; j_gene: TRBJ1-1; v_gene: TRBV5-1; CDR3nt: TGCGCCAGCAGCCAATTTGGGACAGGGAACACTGAAGCTTTCTTT; CDR3aa: CASSQFGTGNTEAFF
d_gene: -; abundance: once; j_gene: TRBJ2-7; v_gene: TRBV18; CDR3nt: TGTGCCAGCTCCGACAGCTACGAGCAGTACTTC; CDR3aa: CASSDSYEQYF
d_gene: -; abundance: -; j_gene: TRBJ2-2; v_gene: TRBV30; CDR3nt: TGTGCCTGGAGCGGAGGCTTTACCTTAGGGAGGTACACCGGGGAGCTGTTTTTT; CDR3aa: CAWSGGFTLGRYTGELFF
d_gene: TRBD2; abundance: -; j_gene: TRBJ2-1; v_gene: TRBV3-1/TRBV3-2; CDR3nt: TGTGCCAGCAGCCAAGGTTCCTCGGGGGGGGCCTACAATGAGCAGTTCTTC; CDR3aa: CASSQGSSGGAYNEQFF
d_gene: -; abundance: -; j_gene: TRBJ1-6; v_gene: TRBV13; CDR3nt: TGTGCCAGCAGCTTCGACACGGGGCCCCTCCACTTT; CDR3aa: CASSFDTGPLHF